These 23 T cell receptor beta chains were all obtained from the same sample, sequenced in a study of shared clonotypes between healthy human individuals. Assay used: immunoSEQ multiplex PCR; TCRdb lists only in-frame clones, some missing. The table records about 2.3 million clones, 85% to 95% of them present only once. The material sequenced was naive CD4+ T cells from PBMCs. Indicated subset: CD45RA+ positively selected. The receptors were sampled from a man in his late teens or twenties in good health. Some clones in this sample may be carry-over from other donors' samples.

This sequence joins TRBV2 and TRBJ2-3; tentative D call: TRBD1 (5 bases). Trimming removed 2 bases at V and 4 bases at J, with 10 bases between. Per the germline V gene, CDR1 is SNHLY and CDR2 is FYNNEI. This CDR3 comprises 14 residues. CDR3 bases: TGTGCCAGCAGTGAACAGGGTCCATCAGATACGCAGTATTTT. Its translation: CASSEQGPSDTQYF.

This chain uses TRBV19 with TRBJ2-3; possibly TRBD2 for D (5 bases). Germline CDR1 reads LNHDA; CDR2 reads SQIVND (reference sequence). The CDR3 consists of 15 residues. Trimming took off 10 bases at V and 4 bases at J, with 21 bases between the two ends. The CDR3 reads CATGLTGNRADTQYF. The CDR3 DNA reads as TGTGCCACCGGACTGACCGGGAATCGAGCAGATACGCAGTATTTT.

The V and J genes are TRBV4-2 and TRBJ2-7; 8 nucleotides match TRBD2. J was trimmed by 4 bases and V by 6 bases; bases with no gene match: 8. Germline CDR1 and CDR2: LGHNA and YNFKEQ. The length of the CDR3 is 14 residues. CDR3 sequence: CASSHDRLAYEQYF. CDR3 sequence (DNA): TGTGCCAGCAGTCACGACCGACTAGCGTACGAGCAGTACTTC.

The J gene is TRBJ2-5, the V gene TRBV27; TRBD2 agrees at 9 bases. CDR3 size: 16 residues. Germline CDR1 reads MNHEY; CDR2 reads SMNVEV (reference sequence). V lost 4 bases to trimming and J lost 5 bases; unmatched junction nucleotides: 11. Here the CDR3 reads CASSSQLSGSGETQYF. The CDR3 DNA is TGTGCCAGCAGTTCCCAACTTAGCGGGAGCGGGGAGACCCAGTACTTC.

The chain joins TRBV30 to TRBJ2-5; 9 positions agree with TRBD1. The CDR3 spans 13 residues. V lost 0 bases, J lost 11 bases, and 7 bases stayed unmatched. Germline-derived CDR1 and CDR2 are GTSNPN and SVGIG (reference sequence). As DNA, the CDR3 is TGTGCCTGGAGTGTACAGGGGGCGGGGGAGCAGTACTTC. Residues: CAWSVQGAGEQYF.

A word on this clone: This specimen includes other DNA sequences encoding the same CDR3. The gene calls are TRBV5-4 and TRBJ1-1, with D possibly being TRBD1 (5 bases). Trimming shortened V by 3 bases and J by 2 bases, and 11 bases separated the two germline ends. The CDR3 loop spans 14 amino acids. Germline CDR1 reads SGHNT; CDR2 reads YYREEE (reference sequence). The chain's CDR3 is CASSSDRANTEAFF. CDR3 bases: TGTGCCAGCAGCTCCGACAGAGCTAACACTGAAGCTTTCTTT.

The CDR3 DNA is TGCGCCAGCAGCTTCACAGGGGGGAACACTGAAGCTTTCTTT. Translated: CASSFTGGNTEAFF. J is TRBJ1-1 and V is TRBV10-2, with 8 bases identical to TRBD1. This CDR3 is 14 amino acids long. Unmatched junction bases numbered 4, after V lost 6 bases and J lost 1 base. The germline V gene has CDR1 WSHSY and CDR2 SAAADI.

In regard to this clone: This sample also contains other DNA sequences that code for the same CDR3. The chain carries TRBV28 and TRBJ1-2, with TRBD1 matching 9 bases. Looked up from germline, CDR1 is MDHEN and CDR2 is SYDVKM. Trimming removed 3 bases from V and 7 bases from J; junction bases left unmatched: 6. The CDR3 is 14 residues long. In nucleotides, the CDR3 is TGTGCCAGCAGTTTCCGGGACAGGGTCGGTGGCTACACCTTC. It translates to CASSFRDRVGGYTF.

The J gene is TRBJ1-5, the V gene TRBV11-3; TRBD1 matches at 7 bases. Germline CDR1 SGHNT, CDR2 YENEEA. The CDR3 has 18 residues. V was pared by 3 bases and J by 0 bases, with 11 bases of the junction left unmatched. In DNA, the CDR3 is TGTGCCAGCAGCTTGTTATTAGGGACAGCTTATAGCAATCAGCCCCAGCATTTT. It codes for CASSLLLGTAYSNQPQHF. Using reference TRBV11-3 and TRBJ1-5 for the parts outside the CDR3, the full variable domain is EAGVVQSPRYKIIEKKQPVAFWCNPISGHNTLYWYLQNLGQGPELLIRYENEEAVDDSQLPKDRFSAERLKGVDSTLKIQPAELGDSAVYLCASSLLLGTAYSNQPQHFGDGTRLSIL.

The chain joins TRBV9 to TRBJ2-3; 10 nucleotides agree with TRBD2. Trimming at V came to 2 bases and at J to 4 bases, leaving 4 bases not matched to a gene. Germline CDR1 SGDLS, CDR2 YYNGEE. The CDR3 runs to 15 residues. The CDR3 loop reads CASSVRAGGSDTQYF. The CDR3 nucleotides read TGTGCCAGCAGCGTCAGAGCGGGAGGGTCAGATACGCAGTATTTT.

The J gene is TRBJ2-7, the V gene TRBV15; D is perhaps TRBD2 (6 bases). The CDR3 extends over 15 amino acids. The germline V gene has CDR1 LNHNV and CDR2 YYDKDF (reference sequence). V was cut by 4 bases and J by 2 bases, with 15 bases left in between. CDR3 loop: CATSIVPGLTYEQYF. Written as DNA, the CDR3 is TGTGCCACCAGCATCGTCCCGGGACTCACCTACGAGCAGTACTTC.

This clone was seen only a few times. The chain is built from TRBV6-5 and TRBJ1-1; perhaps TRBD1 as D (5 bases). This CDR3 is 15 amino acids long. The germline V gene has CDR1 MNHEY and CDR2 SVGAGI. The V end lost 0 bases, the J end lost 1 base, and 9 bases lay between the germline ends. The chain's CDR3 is CASSYSRRGNTEAFF. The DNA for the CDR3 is TGTGCCAGCAGTTACTCACGAAGGGGGAACACTGAAGCTTTCTTT.

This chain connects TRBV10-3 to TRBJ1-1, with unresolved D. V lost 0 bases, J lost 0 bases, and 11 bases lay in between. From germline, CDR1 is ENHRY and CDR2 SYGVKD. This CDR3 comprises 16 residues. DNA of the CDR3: TGTGCCATCAGTGAGTCTGCAGGCACGGTGAACACTGAAGCTTTCTTT. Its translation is CAISESAGTVNTEAFF.

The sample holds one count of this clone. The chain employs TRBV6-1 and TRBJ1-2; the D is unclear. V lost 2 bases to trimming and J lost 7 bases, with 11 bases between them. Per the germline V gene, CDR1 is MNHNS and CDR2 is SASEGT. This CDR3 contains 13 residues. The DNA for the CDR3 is TGTGCCAGCAGTGAACTGACGGTGGGTGGCTACACCTTC. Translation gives CASSELTVGGYTF.

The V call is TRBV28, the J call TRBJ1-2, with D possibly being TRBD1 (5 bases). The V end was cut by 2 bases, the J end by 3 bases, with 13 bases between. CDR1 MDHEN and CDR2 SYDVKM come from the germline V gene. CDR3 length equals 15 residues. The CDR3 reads CASSLQGVGYYGYTF. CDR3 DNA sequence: TGTGCCAGCAGTTTACAGGGCGTCGGGTACTATGGCTACACCTTC.

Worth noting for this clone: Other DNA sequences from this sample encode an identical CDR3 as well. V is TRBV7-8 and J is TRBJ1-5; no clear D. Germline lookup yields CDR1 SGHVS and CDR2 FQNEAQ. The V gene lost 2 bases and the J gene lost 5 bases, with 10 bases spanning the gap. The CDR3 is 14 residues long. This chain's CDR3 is CASSLRRADQPQHF. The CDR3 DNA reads TGTGCCAGCAGCTTACGCCGGGCGGATCAGCCCCAGCATTTT.

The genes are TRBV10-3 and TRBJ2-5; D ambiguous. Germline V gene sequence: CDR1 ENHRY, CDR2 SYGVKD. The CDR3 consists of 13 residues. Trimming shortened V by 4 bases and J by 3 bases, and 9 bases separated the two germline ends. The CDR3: CAISARTEETQYF. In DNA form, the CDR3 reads TGTGCCATCAGTGCTCGGACGGAAGAGACCCAGTACTTC.

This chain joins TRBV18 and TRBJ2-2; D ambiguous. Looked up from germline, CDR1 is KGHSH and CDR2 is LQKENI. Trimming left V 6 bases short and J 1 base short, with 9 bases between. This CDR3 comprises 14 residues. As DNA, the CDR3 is TGTGCCAGCTCCAGTGGTAGGAACACCGGGGAGCTGTTTTTT. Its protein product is CASSSGRNTGELFF.

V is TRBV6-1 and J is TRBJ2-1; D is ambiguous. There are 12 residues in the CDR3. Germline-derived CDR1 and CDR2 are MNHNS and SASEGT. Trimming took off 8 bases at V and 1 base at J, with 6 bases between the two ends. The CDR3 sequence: CASGESYNEQFF. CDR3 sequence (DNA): TGTGCCAGCGGGGAATCCTACAATGAGCAGTTCTTC.

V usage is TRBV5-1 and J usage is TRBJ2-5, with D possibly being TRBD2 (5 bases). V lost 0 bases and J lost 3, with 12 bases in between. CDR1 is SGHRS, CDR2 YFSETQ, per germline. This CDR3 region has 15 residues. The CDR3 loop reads CASSLGASTEETQYF. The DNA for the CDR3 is TGCGCCAGCAGCTTGGGGGCTAGCACCGAAGAGACCCAGTACTTC.

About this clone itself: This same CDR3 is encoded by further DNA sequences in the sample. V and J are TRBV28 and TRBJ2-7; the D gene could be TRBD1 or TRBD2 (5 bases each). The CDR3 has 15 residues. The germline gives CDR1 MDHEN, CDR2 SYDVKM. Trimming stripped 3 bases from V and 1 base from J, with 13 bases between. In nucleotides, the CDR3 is TGTGCCAGCAGTTTTTGGTCGGGACCGTCCTACGAGCAGTACTTC. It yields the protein CASSFWSGPSYEQYF.

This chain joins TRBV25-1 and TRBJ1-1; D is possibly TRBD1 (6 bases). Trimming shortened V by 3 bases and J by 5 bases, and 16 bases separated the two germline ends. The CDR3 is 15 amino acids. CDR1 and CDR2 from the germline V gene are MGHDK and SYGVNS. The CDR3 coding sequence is TGTGCCAGCAGTGACACCGGCAGGGGAGGTACTGAAGCTTTCTTT. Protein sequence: CASSDTGRGGTEAFF.

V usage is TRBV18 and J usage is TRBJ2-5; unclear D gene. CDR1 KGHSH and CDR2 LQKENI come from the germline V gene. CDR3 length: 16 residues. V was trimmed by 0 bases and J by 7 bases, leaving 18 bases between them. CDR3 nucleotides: TGTGCCAGCTCACCACCGTCCCGTACGGGTCCAGGGACCCAGTACTTC. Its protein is CASSPPSRTGPGTQYF.